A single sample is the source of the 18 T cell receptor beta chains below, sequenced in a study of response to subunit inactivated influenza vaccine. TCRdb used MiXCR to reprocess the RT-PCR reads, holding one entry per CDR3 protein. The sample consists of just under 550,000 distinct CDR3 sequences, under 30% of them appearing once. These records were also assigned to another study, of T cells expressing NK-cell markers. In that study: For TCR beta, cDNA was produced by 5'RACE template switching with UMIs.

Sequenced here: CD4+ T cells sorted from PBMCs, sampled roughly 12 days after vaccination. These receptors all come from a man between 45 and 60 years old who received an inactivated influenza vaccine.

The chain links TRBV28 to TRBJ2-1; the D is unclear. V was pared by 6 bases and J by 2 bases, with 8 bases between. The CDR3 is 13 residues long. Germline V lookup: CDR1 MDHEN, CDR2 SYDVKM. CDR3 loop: CASSRVTYNEQFF. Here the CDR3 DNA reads TGTGCCAGCAGCCGTGTTACCTACAATGAGCAGTTCTTC.

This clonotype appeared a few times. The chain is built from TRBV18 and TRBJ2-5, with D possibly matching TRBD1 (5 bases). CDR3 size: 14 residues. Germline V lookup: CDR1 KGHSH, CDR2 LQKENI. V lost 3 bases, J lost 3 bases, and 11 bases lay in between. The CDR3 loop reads CASSPNRQKETQYF. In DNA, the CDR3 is TGTGCCAGCTCACCGAACAGACAGAAAGAGACCCAGTACTTC.

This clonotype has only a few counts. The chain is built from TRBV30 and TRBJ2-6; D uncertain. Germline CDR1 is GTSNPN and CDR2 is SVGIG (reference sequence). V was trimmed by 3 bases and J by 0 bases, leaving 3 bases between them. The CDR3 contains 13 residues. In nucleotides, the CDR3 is TGTGCCTGGAGGGACTCTGGGGCCAACGTCCTGACTTTC. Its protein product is CAWRDSGANVLTF.

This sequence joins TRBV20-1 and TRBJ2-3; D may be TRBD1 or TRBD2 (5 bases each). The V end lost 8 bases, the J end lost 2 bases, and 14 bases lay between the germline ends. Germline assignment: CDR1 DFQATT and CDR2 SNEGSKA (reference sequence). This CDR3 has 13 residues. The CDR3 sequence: CSSHGTITDTQYF. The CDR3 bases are TGCAGTAGCCATGGGACGATCACAGATACGCAGTATTTT.

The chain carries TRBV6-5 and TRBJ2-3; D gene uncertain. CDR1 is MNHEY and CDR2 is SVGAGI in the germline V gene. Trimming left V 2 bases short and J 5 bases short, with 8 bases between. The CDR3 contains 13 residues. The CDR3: CASSYRAVDTQYF. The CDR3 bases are TGTGCCAGCAGTTACAGGGCTGTAGATACGCAGTATTTT.

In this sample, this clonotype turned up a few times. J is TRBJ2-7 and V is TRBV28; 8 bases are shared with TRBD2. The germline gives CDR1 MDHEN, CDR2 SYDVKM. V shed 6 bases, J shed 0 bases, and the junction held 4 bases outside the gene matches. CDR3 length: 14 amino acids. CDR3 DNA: TGTGCCAGCAGCCCAGCGGGAGCCTCCTACGAGCAGTACTTC. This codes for CASSPAGASYEQYF.

This CDR3 is CASSSGQGNHEQYF. The DNA for the CDR3 is TGTGCCAGCAGCTCGGGACAGGGGAACCACGAGCAGTACTTC. The chain carries TRBV7-2 and TRBJ2-7; 10 nucleotides agree with TRBD1. The CDR3 loop spans 14 amino acids. Germline CDR1 reads SGHTA; CDR2 reads FQGNSA. V dropped 4 bases and J dropped 5; count of bases not matched to a gene: 5.

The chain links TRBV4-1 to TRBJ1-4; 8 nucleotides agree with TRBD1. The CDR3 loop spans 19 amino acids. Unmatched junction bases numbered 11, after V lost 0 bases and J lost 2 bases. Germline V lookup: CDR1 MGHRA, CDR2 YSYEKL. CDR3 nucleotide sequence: TGCGCCAGCAGCCAAGAGAGGACAGGGTCGTTTGGGACTAATGAAAAACTGTTTTTT. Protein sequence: CASSQERTGSFGTNEKLFF.

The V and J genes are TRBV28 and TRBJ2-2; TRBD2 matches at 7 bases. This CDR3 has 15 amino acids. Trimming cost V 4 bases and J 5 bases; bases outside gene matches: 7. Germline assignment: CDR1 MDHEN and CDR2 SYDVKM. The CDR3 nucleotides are TGTGCCAGCAGTTCCTACTTGGGGGGGACCGGGGAGCTGTTTTTT. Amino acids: CASSSYLGGTGELFF.

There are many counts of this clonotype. The CDR3 protein is CASSQEANSYNEQFF. For the CDR3, the DNA is TGCGCCAGCAGCCAAGAAGCGAACTCCTACAATGAGCAGTTCTTC. The chain couples TRBV4-3 to TRBJ2-1, with D uncertain. CDR3 length: 15 residues. Germline V gene data show CDR1 as LGHNA and CDR2 as YSLEER. The V and J ends lost 0 bases and 0 bases respectively, with 6 bases between them.

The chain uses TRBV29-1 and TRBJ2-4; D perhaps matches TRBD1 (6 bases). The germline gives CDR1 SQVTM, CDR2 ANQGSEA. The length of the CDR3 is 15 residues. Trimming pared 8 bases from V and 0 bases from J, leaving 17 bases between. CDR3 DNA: TGCAGCCCCCCACGGGGACACTTAGCCAAAAACATTCAGTACTTC. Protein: CSPPRGHLAKNIQYF.

The DNA for the CDR3 is TGTGCCAGCCAAAGCCCGGGAAATACGCAGTATTTT. Its protein product is CASQSPGNTQYF. The chain links TRBV6-5 to TRBJ2-3, with D possibly being TRBD2 (5 bases). The CDR3 is 12 amino acids. V lost 8 bases and J 7 bases, leaving 13 bases between the germline ends. Per germline, CDR1 MNHEY and CDR2 SVGAGI.

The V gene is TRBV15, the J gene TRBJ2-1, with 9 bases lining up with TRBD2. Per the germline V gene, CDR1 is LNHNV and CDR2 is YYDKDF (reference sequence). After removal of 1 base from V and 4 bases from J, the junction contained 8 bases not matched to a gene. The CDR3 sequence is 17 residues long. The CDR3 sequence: CATSRGVSGGPYNEQFF. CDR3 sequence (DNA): TGTGCCACCAGCAGAGGGGTAAGCGGGGGGCCGTACAATGAGCAGTTCTTC.

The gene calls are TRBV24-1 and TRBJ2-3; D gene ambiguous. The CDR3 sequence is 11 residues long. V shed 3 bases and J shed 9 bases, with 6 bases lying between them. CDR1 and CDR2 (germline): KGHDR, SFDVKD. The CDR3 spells CATSDPGTQYF. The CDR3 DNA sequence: TGTGCCACCAGTGATCCCGGGACGCAGTATTTT.

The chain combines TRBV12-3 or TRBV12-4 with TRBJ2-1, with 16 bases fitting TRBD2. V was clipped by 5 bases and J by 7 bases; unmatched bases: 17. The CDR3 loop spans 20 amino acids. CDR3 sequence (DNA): TGTGCCAGCAGTCAACCCCCGGGACTAGCGGGAGGGTCAATGGGGAATGAGCAGTTCTTC. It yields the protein CASSQPPGLAGGSMGNEQFF.

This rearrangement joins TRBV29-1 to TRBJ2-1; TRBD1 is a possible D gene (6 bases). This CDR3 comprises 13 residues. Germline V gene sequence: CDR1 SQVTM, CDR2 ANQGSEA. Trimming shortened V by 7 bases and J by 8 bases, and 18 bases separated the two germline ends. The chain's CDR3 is CSASLGQGYEQFF. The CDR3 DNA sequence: TGCAGCGCGTCCCTTGGGCAGGGGTATGAGCAGTTCTTC.

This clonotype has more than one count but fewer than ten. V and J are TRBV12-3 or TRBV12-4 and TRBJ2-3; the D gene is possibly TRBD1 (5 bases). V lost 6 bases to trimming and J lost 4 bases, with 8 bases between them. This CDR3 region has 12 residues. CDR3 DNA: TGTGCCAGCAGGGGGCTGGCAGATACGCAGTATTTT. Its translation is CASRGLADTQYF.

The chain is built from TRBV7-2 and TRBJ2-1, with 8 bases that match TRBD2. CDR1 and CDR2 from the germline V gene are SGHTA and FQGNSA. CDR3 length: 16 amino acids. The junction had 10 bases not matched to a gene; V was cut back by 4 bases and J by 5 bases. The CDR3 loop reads CASSWRVAGSNNEQFF. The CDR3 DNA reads TGTGCCAGCAGCTGGAGGGTAGCGGGGAGCAACAATGAGCAGTTCTTC.